A selection of T cell receptor beta chains follows, all from one sample in a study of blood T cell repertoires in COVID-19. The data were produced by immunoSEQ multiplex PCR, yet TCRdb's version contains in-frame clones alone and is incomplete. This sample carries around 150,000 clones, roughly 90% of them seen once, and the ten largest clones take about 6.6%. Specimen: PBMCs or T cells enriched from blood (not recorded which). The receptor set was obtained from a woman aged 45-59 years who had recovered from COVID-19. CDR3s include the opening cysteine and the closing phenylalanine or tryptophan. A D gene is named only where the DNA matches it firmly. A clone size is listed for some rows: how often the clone was seen (once, few, many), or a class if it is expanded.

size: -
V: TRBV6-1
D: -
J: TRBJ1-5
DNA: TGTGCCAGCAGTGAACCGGGTTATAGCAATCAGCCCCAGCATTTT
CDR3: CASSEPGYSNQPQHF

size: -
V: TRBV5-1
D: -
J: TRBJ2-7
DNA: TGCGCCAGCTCTGCCTTAACCGGGACAAACTACTACGAGCAGTACTTC
CDR3: CASSALTGTNYYEQYF

size: -
V: TRBV6-2/TRBV6-3
D: TRBD1
J: TRBJ1-5
DNA: TGTGCCAGCAGTTGGGGACAGCATAGCAATCAGCCCCAGCATTTT
CDR3: CASSWGQHSNQPQHF

size: -
V: TRBV7-7
D: TRBD2
J: TRBJ2-5
DNA: TGTGCTAGCAGCTTAAGGCCTCTAGCGGGGAAAGAGACCCAGTACTTC
CDR3: CASSLRPLAGKETQYF

size: -
V: TRBV5-1
D: TRBD2
J: TRBJ2-2
DNA: TGCGCCAGCAGCTTGGTAGGGACTAGCGGGGCTAACACCGGGGAGCTGTTTTTT
CDR3: CASSLVGTSGANTGELFF

size: -
V: TRBV6-2/TRBV6-3
D: TRBD2
J: TRBJ2-2
DNA: TGTGCCAGCAGTCGGTCGGGGCGGGGGACCGGGGAGCTGTTTTTT
CDR3: CASSRSGRGTGELFF

size: once
V: TRBV7-2
D: -
J: TRBJ1-6
DNA: TGTGCCAGCAGCCCGCCCCGGAGGAATTCACCCCTCCACTTT
CDR3: CASSPPRRNSPLHF

size: -
V: TRBV7-7
D: -
J: TRBJ1-1
DNA: TGTGCTAGCAGTCCCGGCGGGGTGAACACTGAAGCTTTCTTT
CDR3: CASSPGGVNTEAFF

size: -
V: TRBV27
D: -
J: TRBJ1-6
DNA: TGTGCCAGCAGTTTATTACGGCGGCGGGGGAGCTCCTATAATTCACCCCTCCACTTT
CDR3: CASSLLRRRGSSYNSPLHF

size: -
V: TRBV11-1
D: TRBD1
J: TRBJ1-1
DNA: TGTGCCAGCAGCCACAGACAGGGGGCGTTGACTGAAGCTTTCTTT
CDR3: CASSHRQGALTEAFF

size: -
V: TRBV2
D: TRBD1
J: TRBJ1-4
DNA: TGTGCCAGCAGTGTGGACAGGATCCCGCTGGCTAATGAAAAACTGTTTTTT
CDR3: CASSVDRIPLANEKLFF

size: -
V: TRBV7-2
D: TRBD2
J: TRBJ2-7
DNA: TGTGCCAGCAGCTTAGGGGTCGGGGGGTACGAGCAGTACTTC
CDR3: CASSLGVGGYEQYF

size: few
V: TRBV9
D: -
J: TRBJ1-4
DNA: TGTGCCAGCAGCGTAGGGTTGGGCGGGACAACTAATGAAAAACTGTTTTTT
CDR3: CASSVGLGGTTNEKLFF

size: -
V: TRBV7-9
D: TRBD1
J: TRBJ1-1
DNA: TGTGCCAGCAGCCCCGACAGGGGGGAAGAGGAAGCTTTCTTT
CDR3: CASSPDRGEEEAFF

size: few
V: TRBV7-3
D: TRBD1
J: TRBJ1-1
DNA: TGTGCCAGCAGCCCGGGACAGGCCAACACTGAAGCTTTCTTT
CDR3: CASSPGQANTEAFF

size: -
V: TRBV11-2
D: TRBD1
J: TRBJ2-1
DNA: TGTGCCAGCATCCGGACAGGGGGCTTCGGCAATGAGCAGTTCTTC
CDR3: CASIRTGGFGNEQFF

size: -
V: TRBV11-3
D: -
J: TRBJ2-5
DNA: TGTGCCAGTAGCTTAAACGGCCCGGAGTCCCAGTACTTC
CDR3: CASSLNGPESQYF

size: -
V: TRBV9
D: TRBD1
J: TRBJ1-6
DNA: TGTGCCAGCAGCGTAGCCCAGGGGGCCAATAATTCACCCCTCCACTTT
CDR3: CASSVAQGANNSPLHF

size: -
V: TRBV7-2
D: -
J: TRBJ2-1
DNA: TGTGCCAGCAGCTTAGAGGTGGGGGGGCTTTATAATGAGCAGTTCTTC
CDR3: CASSLEVGGLYNEQFF

size: -
V: TRBV30
D: TRBD1
J: TRBJ1-3
DNA: TGTGCCTGGGACAAACAGGGGAGGACCATATATTTT
CDR3: CAWDKQGRTIYF

size: -
V: TRBV5-1
D: -
J: TRBJ2-1
DNA: TGCGCCAGCAGCTCGGACAACTCCTACAATGAGCAGTTCTTC
CDR3: CASSSDNSYNEQFF

size: -
V: TRBV7-2
D: -
J: TRBJ1-2
DNA: TGTGCCAGCAGCTTAGAGGGGTTAGCTAACTATGGCTACACCTTC
CDR3: CASSLEGLANYGYTF

size: few
V: TRBV5-6
D: -
J: TRBJ2-7
DNA: TGTGCCAGCAGCTTGGAATCCAGGTTGGGGCAGTACTTC
CDR3: CASSLESRLGQYF

size: -
V: TRBV11-1
D: -
J: TRBJ2-5
DNA: TGTGCCAGCAGCTTGGGTCGCGGACTTTTGGAGACCCAGTACTTC
CDR3: CASSLGRGLLETQYF

size: -
V: TRBV9
D: TRBD2
J: TRBJ2-1
DNA: TGTGCCAGCAGCGTCGGAGGGCGGGGGGGCCCCGATGAGCAGTTCTTC
CDR3: CASSVGGRGGPDEQFF

size: once
V: TRBV2
D: -
J: TRBJ2-7
DNA: TGTGCCAGCAGTGAAAGGGCTAGCGCCTCCTACGAGCAGTACTTC
CDR3: CASSERASASYEQYF

size: -
V: TRBV7-2
D: -
J: TRBJ1-3
DNA: TGTGCCAGCAGCGCCGACAGGGGAAACACCATATATTTT
CDR3: CASSADRGNTIYF

size: few
V: TRBV9
D: -
J: TRBJ1-6
DNA: TGTGCCAGCAAGGCTCCGGGGGGTGGTAATTCACCCCTCCACTTT
CDR3: CASKAPGGGNSPLHF

size: -
V: TRBV5-6
D: TRBD1
J: TRBJ1-2
DNA: TGTGCCAGCAGCTTGGGACCTGGGACAGGCCATGGCTACACCTTC
CDR3: CASSLGPGTGHGYTF

size: -
V: TRBV5-4
D: TRBD1
J: TRBJ1-1
DNA: TGTGCCAGCAGCCAGGACAGGGAGGTTGAAGCTTTCTTT
CDR3: CASSQDREVEAFF

size: once
V: TRBV11-3
D: -
J: TRBJ2-2
DNA: TGTGCCAGCAGCTTAGTAGCGGTCACCGGGGAGCTGTTTTTT
CDR3: CASSLVAVTGELFF

size: -
V: TRBV27
D: TRBD1
J: TRBJ2-7
DNA: TGTGCCAGCAGTTTCGGGACAGTCTCCTACGAGCAGTACTTC
CDR3: CASSFGTVSYEQYF

size: -
V: TRBV5-1
D: -
J: TRBJ1-3
DNA: TGCGCCAGCAGCTTGGAGCCAGGCATCTCTGGAAACACCATATATTTT
CDR3: CASSLEPGISGNTIYF

size: -
V: TRBV6-2/TRBV6-3
D: TRBD2
J: TRBJ2-1
DNA: TGTGCCAGCAGTTACACTAGCGTGCTTGAGCAGTTCTTC
CDR3: CASSYTSVLEQFF

size: -
V: TRBV5-1
D: -
J: TRBJ1-3
DNA: TGCGCCAGCAGCGTACAGGGTGGAAACACCATATATTTT
CDR3: CASSVQGGNTIYF

size: -
V: TRBV12-3/TRBV12-4
D: TRBD2
J: TRBJ2-2
DNA: TGTGCCAGCAGTTTGACTAGCGCCGGGGAGCTGTTTTTT
CDR3: CASSLTSAGELFF

size: -
V: TRBV7-3
D: TRBD1
J: TRBJ1-1
DNA: TGTGCCAGCAGCTCACAGGGGGGAACTGAAGCTTTCTTT
CDR3: CASSSQGGTEAFF

size: once
V: TRBV9
D: -
J: TRBJ1-2
DNA: TGTGCCAGCAGCGTACGGAACGGGGGAAACGTAAACGGCTACACCTTC
CDR3: CASSVRNGGNVNGYTF

size: -
V: TRBV4-2
D: TRBD2
J: TRBJ2-3
DNA: TGTGCCAGCAGCCAAGCCGGGACTAGCGGGGGGCGAGATACGCAGTATTTT
CDR3: CASSQAGTSGGRDTQYF

size: -
V: TRBV6-5
D: TRBD1
J: TRBJ1-2
DNA: TGTGCCAGCAGTTACACCGGACAGGGAGTGAATGGCTACACCTTC
CDR3: CASSYTGQGVNGYTF

size: once
V: TRBV11-1
D: -
J: TRBJ2-1
DNA: TGTGCCAGCAGCCACTACAATGAGCAGTTCTTC
CDR3: CASSHYNEQFF

size: -
V: TRBV7-9
D: TRBD1
J: TRBJ1-3
DNA: TGTGCCAGCAGCTTAGAGGGACAGGGGGTTTCGTCTGCAGACACCATATATTTT
CDR3: CASSLEGQGVSSADTIYF

size: -
V: TRBV4-3
D: -
J: TRBJ1-1
DNA: TGCGCCAGCAGCCCCGGCGGCGGGACGAACACTGAAGCTTTCTTT
CDR3: CASSPGGGTNTEAFF

size: -
V: TRBV4-1
D: TRBD1
J: TRBJ1-2
DNA: TGCGCCAGCAGACACAGGGGTGGGGGAGCGGATGGCTACACCTTC
CDR3: CASRHRGGGADGYTF

size: -
V: TRBV7-3
D: TRBD1
J: TRBJ2-6
DNA: TGTGCCAGCAGCTCCCCGGGACAGGGGGCGGGAGGGGCCAACGTCCTGACTTTC
CDR3: CASSSPGQGAGGANVLTF

size: -
V: TRBV7-3
D: -
J: TRBJ1-1
DNA: TGTGCCAGCAGCTTAGGGAGCATCCTTACGAACACTGAAGCTTTCTTT
CDR3: CASSLGSILTNTEAFF

size: few
V: TRBV2
D: -
J: TRBJ2-2
DNA: TGTGCCAGCAGCGAGGGGGAGTACACCGGGGAGCTGTTTTTT
CDR3: CASSEGEYTGELFF

size: -
V: TRBV11-3
D: TRBD2
J: TRBJ2-7
DNA: TGTGCCAGCAGCCGAACCGGGGCCGGGACTAGCGACTACGAGCAGTACTTC
CDR3: CASSRTGAGTSDYEQYF

size: -
V: TRBV7-2
D: TRBD2
J: TRBJ2-3
DNA: TGTGCCAGCAGCCCGCCGGGACTAGGAAGGCGCACAGATACGCAGTATTTT
CDR3: CASSPPGLGRRTDTQYF

size: -
V: TRBV6-5
D: -
J: TRBJ2-2
DNA: TGTGCCAGCAGCCTCCTCGGGGGTGGGACCGGGGAGCTGTTTTTT
CDR3: CASSLLGGGTGELFF

size: -
V: TRBV4-3
D: -
J: TRBJ1-1
DNA: TGCGCCAGCAGCCAAGGGGTACGACGGGGGGGGTTGGACACTGAAGCTTTCTTT
CDR3: CASSQGVRRGGLDTEAFF

size: once
V: TRBV13
D: TRBD1
J: TRBJ1-4
DNA: TGTGCCAGCAGCTGGAGACAGGGGGCTAATGAAAAACTGTTTTTT
CDR3: CASSWRQGANEKLFF

size: -
V: TRBV18
D: TRBD1
J: TRBJ2-3
DNA: TGTGCCAGCTCAACGGGGACAGCAGATACGCAGTATTTT
CDR3: CASSTGTADTQYF

size: -
V: TRBV13
D: -
J: TRBJ2-3
DNA: TGTGCCAGCAGCTTAGGGGGGACTAGCACAGATACGCAGTATTTT
CDR3: CASSLGGTSTDTQYF

size: -
V: TRBV3-1/TRBV3-2
D: -
J: TRBJ1-5
DNA: TGTGCCAGCAGCCAGGGATGGGGAAGGGGAGGCCAGCCCCAGCATTTT
CDR3: CASSQGWGRGGQPQHF